This T cell receptor (beta chain) is from a study of blood T cell repertoires in COVID-19. Study-wide context: Collection of acute and convalescent COVID-19 samples took place in the United States, Italy and Spain.

This clone was recorded a few times. Assay: immunoSEQ multiplex PCR; the TCRdb copy retains only in-frame clones and omits some. The sample lists 200,000 or so clones, more than 65% occurring once. The source of this sequence is a woman aged 25 to 39 who had recovered from COVID-19. Source material: peripheral blood.

CDR3 bases: TGTGCCAGCAGGGACAGTGGTCATTCACCCCTCCACTTT. This translates into CASRDSGHSPLHF. The V call is TRBV6-5, the J call TRBJ1-6; maybe TRBD1 (6 bases). The germline CDR1 and CDR2 sequences are MNHEY and SVGAGI. V lost 6 bases, J lost 8 bases, and 11 bases lay in between. The CDR3 consists of 13 residues.